The 25 T cell receptor beta chains given below trace back to one sample, sequenced in a study of CD8+ T cells in alopecia areata. After isolation, RNA underwent reverse transcription to generate cDNA as the sequencing template. Method: immunoSEQ multiplex PCR; TCRdb's copy keeps in-frame clones and lacks some. The repertoire holds over 150,000 clones, with less than 70% as singletons. The treatment here: oral pan-JAK inhibitor, 5-10 mg twice daily. Sequenced here: CD4+ T cells sorted from blood, sampled at week 24, from a patient treated with tofacitinib. Every receptor here comes from a human donor with alopecia areata.

The gene calls are TRBV6-6 and TRBJ1-5; D remains ambiguous. Germline V gene lookup returns CDR1 MNHNY and CDR2 SVGAGI (reference sequence). The V gene lost 6 bases and the J gene lost 4 bases, with 10 bases spanning the gap. The CDR3 consists of 13 residues. The CDR3 loop reads CASSPPGNQPQHF. For the CDR3, the DNA is TGTGCCAGCAGCCCACCCGGGAATCAGCCCCAGCATTTT.

This chain uses TRBV5-6 with TRBJ1-2, with D perhaps TRBD1 (5 bases). This CDR3 has 16 amino acids. Between the trimmed V and J ends, which lost 1 base and 4 bases, there was a span of 17 bases. In germline, CDR1 is SGHDT, CDR2 YYEEEE. This CDR3 reads CASSLLAGRGTYGYTF. The CDR3 nucleotides are TGTGCCAGCAGCTTGTTAGCCGGGAGGGGAACCTATGGCTACACCTTC. The whole variable domain, filled in from reference TRBV5-6 and TRBJ1-2, reads DAGVTQSPTHLIKTRGQQVTLRCSPKSGHDTVSWYQQALGQGPQFIFQYYEEEERQRGNFPDRFSGHQFPNYSSELNVNALLLGDSALYLCASSLLAGRGTYGYTFGSGTRLTVV.

This clone was detected a few times. The V and J genes are TRBV23-1 and TRBJ1-6; D not resolved. TRBV23-1 is flagged as an ORF with uncertain function. V was pared by 6 bases and J by 0 bases, with 21 bases between. The CDR3 is 19 residues long. The CDR3 loop reads CASSHHQISSSSYNSPLHF. The CDR3 coding sequence is TGCGCCAGCAGCCATCATCAAATCTCCTCGAGCTCCTATAATTCACCCCTCCACTTT.

The chain is built from TRBV5-1 and TRBJ2-3; D is uncertain. Per the germline V gene, CDR1 is SGHRS and CDR2 is YFSETQ. Trimming took 0 bases from V and 2 from J, leaving 7 bases between them. CDR3 length equals 14 residues. CDR3 amino acids: CASSLELHTDTQYF. CDR3 DNA: TGCGCCAGCAGCTTGGAACTGCACACAGATACGCAGTATTTT.

This chain links TRBV29-1 with TRBJ2-3, with 9 bases that match TRBD2. There are 13 residues in the CDR3. Trimming at V came to 3 bases and at J to 4 bases, leaving 2 bases not matched to a gene. Germline-derived CDR1 and CDR2 are SQVTM and ANQGSEA. CDR3 protein: CSVEVAGADTQYF. The DNA of the CDR3 is TGCAGCGTTGAGGTAGCGGGGGCAGATACGCAGTATTTT.

The chain employs TRBV18 and TRBJ2-7; possible D gene TRBD2, 5 bases. The V gene's germline CDR1 is KGHSH and CDR2 LQKENI. The CDR3 runs to 14 residues. V lost 1 base and J lost 3, with 10 bases in between. DNA of the CDR3: TGTGCCAGCTCACCACGGCCAGACTACTACGAGCAGTACTTC. Translating gives CASSPRPDYYEQYF.

V gene TRBV5-4 combines with J gene TRBJ2-2, with 7 bases that match TRBD2. This CDR3 contains 14 residues. Germline trimming cut 2 bases from V and 7 bases from J; bases unmatched to any gene: 5. The germline V gene encodes CDR1 SGHNT and CDR2 YYREEE (reference sequence). This CDR3 is CASSFQRGDGELFF. The CDR3 DNA follows: TGTGCCAGCAGCTTCCAGCGGGGCGACGGGGAGCTGTTTTTT.

The chain recombines TRBV2 with TRBJ2-7, with TRBD1 matching over 7 bases. CDR3 length equals 14 residues. CDR1 and CDR2 (germline): SNHLY, FYNNEI. V lost 9 bases, J lost 1 base, and 9 bases stayed unmatched. The CDR3 loop reads CASMGQTSSYEQYF. DNA of the CDR3: TGTGCCAGTATGGGACAGACCTCTTCCTACGAGCAGTACTTC. Together with reference TRBV2 and TRBJ2-7, the CDR3 gives the full variable domain: EPEVTQTPSHQVTQMGQEVILRCVPISNHLYFYWYRQILGQKVEFLVSFYNNEISEKSEIFDDQFSVERPDGSNFTLKIRSTKLEDSAMYFCASMGQTSSYEQYFGPGTRLTVT.

The chain links TRBV2 to TRBJ2-5; D may match TRBD1 or TRBD2 (5 bases each). V was cut by 7 bases and J by 7 bases, with 19 bases left in between. The CDR3 covers 14 residues. Germline CDR1 reads SNHLY; CDR2 reads FYNNEI. As DNA, the CDR3 is TGTGCCAGCATTCCACTAGACGTGGGGGTGACCCAGTACTTC. This codes for CASIPLDVGVTQYF.

The CDR3 DNA follows: TGCAGCGTTGAGGTTGGCGGGGGCTGGGAGCAGTTCTTC. Translation gives CSVEVGGGWEQFF. V and J are TRBV29-1 and TRBJ2-1; TRBD2 is a possible D gene (7 bases). This CDR3 comprises 13 residues. Between the trimmed V and J ends, which lost 3 bases and 10 bases, there was a span of 16 bases. Germline CDR1 is SQVTM and CDR2 is ANQGSEA.

The chain employs TRBV5-6 and TRBJ1-1, with a weak D call TRBD1 (5 bases). This CDR3 comprises 16 residues. Germline CDR1 and CDR2: SGHDT and YYEEEE. V was shortened by 7 bases and J by 1 base, with 20 bases between the two germline ends. The CDR3 DNA reads as TGTGCCAGCTGGCGGCAAGGCAGGGCCACGAACACTGAAGCTTTCTTT. Protein sequence: CASWRQGRATNTEAFF.

The table lists this clone with a few counts. The J gene is TRBJ1-2, the V gene TRBV5-1; D possibly corresponds to TRBD1 (6 bases). This CDR3 has 14 amino acids. The germline gives CDR1 SGHRS, CDR2 YFSETQ. V lost 4 bases, J lost 2 bases, and 12 bases lay in between. Written as DNA, the CDR3 is TGCGCCAGCAGCCCCACCGGACAGAACTATGGCTACACCTTC. Encoded protein: CASSPTGQNYGYTF.

This chain uses TRBV5-1 with TRBJ2-2, with 10 bases matching TRBD1. With V trimmed by 8 bases and J by 4 bases, 5 bases remained unmatched. CDR1 and CDR2 (germline): SGHRS, YFSETQ. The CDR3 extends over 14 amino acids. CDR3 amino acids: CASRQGASTGELFF. The CDR3 DNA reads TGCGCCAGTAGACAGGGGGCAAGCACCGGGGAGCTGTTTTTT.

Comment on this clone: The sample carries other DNA sequences with the same CDR3. V and J are TRBV30 and TRBJ1-5; D is undetermined. Germline CDR1 is GTSNPN and CDR2 is SVGIG (reference sequence). The CDR3 totals 13 residues. Trimming removed 0 bases from V and 1 base from J, with 4 bases in between. DNA for the CDR3: TGTGCCTGGAGTGTACGCAGCAATCAGCCCCAGCATTTT. As protein: CAWSVRSNQPQHF. Together with reference TRBV30 and TRBJ1-5, the CDR3 gives the full variable domain: SQTIHQWPATLVQPVGSPLSLECTVEGTSNPNLYWYRQAAGRGLQLLFYSVGIGQISSEVPQNLSASRPQDRQFILSSKKLLLSDSGFYLCAWSVRSNQPQHFGDGTRLSIL.

This clone is a singleton in its sample. The CDR3 loop reads CASSHSNPGNSPLHF. Here the CDR3 DNA reads TGTGCCAGCAGCCATTCTAACCCGGGGAATTCACCCCTCCACTTT. The chain uses TRBV4-2 and TRBJ1-6; D unclear. Germline CDR1 LGHNA, CDR2 YNFKEQ. The CDR3 loop spans 15 amino acids. Trimming removed 3 bases at V and 7 bases at J, with 13 bases between.

J is TRBJ2-7 and V is TRBV29-1; D is possibly TRBD1 (6 bases). V was pared by 5 bases and J by 3 bases, with 14 bases between. From germline, CDR1 is SQVTM and CDR2 ANQGSEA. The CDR3 sequence is 13 residues long. The CDR3 nucleotides are TGCAGCGTTCGTGGGACATTACTCTACGAGCAGTACTTC. This translates into CSVRGTLLYEQYF.

In this sample, this clone turned up a few times. The chain links TRBV9 to TRBJ1-5; 9 bases align to TRBD1. This CDR3 is 14 amino acids long. Trimming cost V 3 bases and J 4 bases; bases outside gene matches: 2. The germline V gene has CDR1 SGDLS and CDR2 YYNGEE. Here the CDR3 reads CASSAGTGNQPQHF. The DNA for the CDR3 is TGTGCCAGCAGCGCCGGGACAGGGAATCAGCCCCAGCATTTT.

The rearrangement uses TRBV9 and TRBJ2-1; the D is unclear. The V end lost 0 bases, the J end lost 0 bases, and 10 bases lay between the germline ends. CDR1 and CDR2 (germline): SGDLS, YYNGEE. This CDR3 spans 16 amino acids. The CDR3 DNA reads TGTGCCAGCAGCGTAGGTGGGCAAAGCTCCTACAATGAGCAGTTCTTC. Translation: CASSVGGQSSYNEQFF.

The table lists this clone with a few counts. The chain has TRBV7-9 and TRBJ2-5, with 7 positions matching TRBD1. The CDR3 consists of 15 residues. Looked up from germline, CDR1 is SEHNR and CDR2 is FQNEAQ (reference sequence). V was pared by 6 bases and J by 0 bases, with 7 bases of the junction left unmatched. The CDR3 reads CASRKTTGNQETQYF. For the CDR3, the DNA is TGTGCCAGCAGAAAAACGACAGGGAACCAAGAGACCCAGTACTTC. Looking up the rest from reference TRBV7-9 and TRBJ2-5 gives the full variable domain: DTGVSQNPRHKITKRGQNVTFRCDPISEHNRLYWYRQTLGQGPEFLTYFQNEAQLEKSRLLSDRFSAERPKGSFSTLEIQRTEQGDSAMYLCASRKTTGNQETQYFGPGTRLLVL.

The gene calls are TRBV4-2 and TRBJ1-6; 10 bases line up with TRBD1. Germline V gene lookup returns CDR1 LGHNA and CDR2 YNFKEQ. The CDR3 contains 15 residues. With 4 bases clipped from V and 10 bases from J, the junction kept 7 bases outside the gene matches. CDR3 amino acids: CASSRRQGAPSPLHF. The CDR3 DNA reads TGTGCCAGCAGCCGCCGACAGGGGGCTCCCTCACCCCTCCACTTT.

Regarding this clone: Lacking the conserved final phenylalanine or tryptophan, this CDR3 likely reflects a read error. The chain combines TRBV6-5 with TRBJ2-3; no clear D. V shed 0 bases and J shed 0 bases, with 7 bases lying between them. This CDR3 is 15 amino acids long. Germline V gene sequence: CDR1 MNHEY, CDR2 SVGAGI. The CDR3 protein is CASSYSPTSTDTQYL. In nucleotides, the CDR3 is TGTGCCAGCAGTTACTCCCCAACTAGCACAGATACGCAGTATCTT.

The chain couples TRBV6-5 to TRBJ2-3; D perhaps matches TRBD1 (6 bases). The CDR3 length is 14 residues. Between the trimmed V and J ends, which lost 6 bases and 2 bases, there was a span of 12 bases. Germline lookup yields CDR1 MNHEY and CDR2 SVGAGI. The CDR3 is CASSRDTLTDTQYF. In DNA, the CDR3 is TGTGCCAGCAGCCGGGACACACTCACAGATACGCAGTATTTT.

This chain links TRBV30 with TRBJ1-2; D might be TRBD1 (5 bases). The V and J ends lost 0 bases and 7 bases respectively, with 15 bases between them. From germline, CDR1 is GTSNPN and CDR2 SVGIG (reference sequence). The CDR3 spans 14 residues. The CDR3 coding sequence is TGTGCCTGGAGTGTTATCATCGGGGGAGGTGGCTACACCTTC. It is translated as CAWSVIIGGGGYTF.

The sample holds one count of this clone. The chain links TRBV25-1 to TRBJ2-5; possible D gene TRBD2, 5 bases. Germline loops: CDR1 MGHDK, CDR2 SYGVNS. The CDR3 spans 12 residues. V was shortened by 10 bases and J by 4 bases, with 13 bases between the two germline ends. CDR3 nucleotides: TGTGCCACCCAGCATGAGGGAGAGACCCAGTACTTC. Translating it yields CATQHEGETQYF.

This clone is a singleton in its sample. The chain combines TRBV6-4 with TRBJ1-1; perhaps TRBD1 as D (5 bases). Trimming pared 8 bases from V and 4 bases from J, leaving 14 bases between. The CDR3 sequence is 13 residues long. The V gene's germline CDR1 is MRHNA and CDR2 SNTAGT. CDR3 loop: CASALYQGTEAFF. CDR3 DNA: TGTGCCAGCGCTCTATATCAGGGCACTGAAGCTTTCTTT.